The 20 T cell receptor beta chains below all came from one sample that was sequenced in a study of blood T cells in healthy people across ages. A J-beta primer mix and a sample-barcoded 5' primer were used in a second PCR of about 7 to 12 cycles. Using its own MiXCR run on the 5' RACE reads, TCRdb lists one record per CDR3 protein. Of over 600,000 distinct CDR3 sequences listed, 21% are singletons. Sequencing was carried out using blood. These receptors were obtained from a man between 65 and 85 years old in good health.

There are a few counts of this clonotype. The chain has TRBV18 and TRBJ1-5, with D hard to call. The germline V gene encodes CDR1 KGHSH and CDR2 LQKENI. The CDR3 is 15 residues long. V lost 3 bases and J lost 4, with 13 bases in between. CDR3 coding DNA: TGTGCCAGCTCACCTTTGGGGTCGAAGAATCAGCCCCAGCATTTT. As protein: CASSPLGSKNQPQHF. Full variable domain (remainder filled in from reference TRBV18 and TRBJ1-5): NAGVMQNPRHLVRRRGQEARLRCSPMKGHSHVYWYRQLPEEGLKFMVYLQKENIIDESGMPKERFSAEFPKEGPSILRIQQVVRGDSAAYFCASSPLGSKNQPQHFGDGTRLSIL.

This clonotype was recorded many times. The chain couples TRBV29-1 to TRBJ2-1; D is possibly TRBD2 (6 bases). This CDR3 has 14 amino acids. Trimming stripped 6 bases from V and 7 bases from J, with 19 bases between. Looked up from germline, CDR1 is SQVTM and CDR2 is ANQGSEA. The CDR3 region is CSVSVELAFNEQFF. The CDR3 nucleotides are TGCAGCGTGTCCGTGGAACTAGCTTTTAATGAGCAGTTCTTC.

This clonotype showed up many times. The CDR3: CASSYSLDGVALRQQYF. In nucleotides, the CDR3 is TGTGCCAGCAGTTACTCATTGGACGGGGTTGCTCTAAGGCAGCAGTACTTC. The chain couples TRBV6-2 or TRBV6-3 to TRBJ2-7; weak D call: TRBD2 (5 bases). V gave up 0 bases and J gave up 8 bases, with 23 bases separating them. Germline CDR1 is MNHEY and CDR2 is SVGEGT. This CDR3 has 17 amino acids.

This rearrangement joins TRBV9 to TRBJ2-1, with 12 bases lining up with TRBD2. The J call may not be correct, given that the DNA end is closer to TRBJ2-5. The CDR3 spans 16 residues. In germline, CDR1 is SGDLS, CDR2 YYNGEE. CDR3 DNA sequence: TGTGCCAGCAGCGTAGGACTAGCGGGAGACTTAGGAACCCAGTACTTC. It specifies CASSVGLAGDLGTQYF.

The chain carries TRBV11-2 and TRBJ2-1; D ambiguous. The CDR3 has 14 amino acids. The germline V gene has CDR1 SGHAT and CDR2 FQNNGV. The V end lost 0 bases, the J end lost 2 bases, and 5 bases lay between the germline ends. The CDR3 DNA reads as TGTGCCAGCAGCTTAGAACGGGCCTACAATGAGCAGTTCTTC. Translation gives CASSLERAYNEQFF.

In DNA form, the CDR3 reads TGTGCCAGCAGCCATGGCGGGACTTCCTACAATGAGCAGTTCTTC. Protein: CASSHGGTSYNEQFF. The chain recombines TRBV3-1 with TRBJ2-1, with D possibly matching TRBD2 (6 bases). CDR3 length: 15 residues. Germline CDR1 reads LGHDT; CDR2 reads YNNKEL (reference sequence). Trimming stripped 3 bases from V and 1 base from J, with 10 bases between.

The rearrangement uses TRBV12-3 or TRBV12-4 and TRBJ1-4; D might be TRBD1 (5 bases). The CDR3 covers 13 residues. V lost 8 bases and J 7 bases, leaving 14 bases between the germline ends. The CDR3 DNA is TGTGCCAGCTTAGGGCAGGGCGGTGAAAAACTGTTTTTT. Its translation: CASLGQGGEKLFF.

This clonotype came up many times. This chain joins TRBV7-6 and TRBJ2-7; D tentatively fits TRBD1 or TRBD2 (5 bases each). The CDR3 has 14 residues. The germline V and J ends were trimmed by 5 bases and 0 bases, with 11 bases remaining between them. Germline CDR1 reads SGHVS; CDR2 reads FNYEAQ. CDR3 nucleotides: TGTGCCAGCAGCGGAGGTAGGGGCTCCTACGAGCAGTACTTC. This translates into CASSGGRGSYEQYF.

The chain joins TRBV6-5 to TRBJ1-2; 8 positions match TRBD1. Per germline, CDR1 MNHEY and CDR2 SVGAGI. J lost 4 bases, V lost 4 bases, and 5 bases had no gene match. The CDR3 length is 14 residues. The CDR3 reads CASSWGQATYGYTF. Written as DNA, the CDR3 is TGTGCCAGCAGTTGGGGACAGGCCACCTATGGCTACACCTTC.

The chain links TRBV4-3 to TRBJ2-3; D ambiguous. CDR3 size: 17 residues. Germline V gives CDR1 LGHNA, CDR2 YSLEER. Deletions cut 0 bases from V and 2 bases from J, with 15 bases between. The CDR3 nucleotides are TGCGCCAGCAGCCAAGAAGGGCCATGGGATTCCACAGATACGCAGTATTTT. This gives the protein CASSQEGPWDSTDTQYF.

This clonotype was observed a few times. The chain combines TRBV20-1 with TRBJ2-3, with TRBD2 matching over 12 bases. This CDR3 has 14 residues. V trimming: 4 bases; J trimming: 4 bases; junction bases outside the gene matches: 3. Germline CDR1 reads DFQATT; CDR2 reads SNEGSKA (reference sequence). This CDR3 reads CSATSGRAADTQYF. CDR3 bases: TGCAGTGCTACTAGCGGGAGGGCCGCAGATACGCAGTATTTT.

This clonotype was seen more than once but under ten times. The chain uses TRBV20-1 and TRBJ2-1; 8 nucleotides line up with TRBD2. Germline lookup yields CDR1 DFQATT and CDR2 SNEGSKA (reference sequence). V trimming: 4 bases; J trimming: 4 bases; junction bases outside the gene matches: 6. CDR3 length equals 14 residues. The CDR3, as DNA: TGCAGTGCTACAATGGCTAGCGGGTACAATGAGCAGTTCTTC. Residues: CSATMASGYNEQFF.

There are a few counts of this clonotype. The chain links TRBV20-1 to TRBJ1-1, with a possible D match to TRBD1 (5 bases). The germline V gene has CDR1 DFQATT and CDR2 SNEGSKA (reference sequence). The CDR3 length is 14 residues. Trimming pared 4 bases from V and 3 bases from J, leaving 15 bases between. The CDR3 is CSAKGPGADTEAFF. CDR3 DNA: TGCAGTGCTAAGGGGCCTGGAGCTGACACTGAAGCTTTCTTT.

The V and J genes are TRBV7-2 and TRBJ2-7, with a tentative D call TRBD2 (5 bases). The CDR3 consists of 13 residues. Trimming cost V 0 bases and J 6 bases, with 9 bases left between them. Germline values: CDR1 SGHTA, CDR2 FQGNSA. CDR3 region: CASSLATTGEQYF. DNA for the CDR3: TGTGCCAGCAGCTTAGCGACTACGGGCGAGCAGTACTTC.

The V call is TRBV7-9, the J call TRBJ2-2; D is unresolved. The CDR3 has 15 amino acids. Germline loops: CDR1 SEHNR, CDR2 FQNEAQ (reference sequence). V was trimmed by 5 bases and J by 1 base, leaving 11 bases between them. The CDR3 region is CASSQRSLNTGELFF. CDR3 in DNA: TGTGCCAGCAGCCAAAGGTCCCTGAACACCGGGGAGCTGTTTTTT. Combining the CDR3 with reference TRBV7-9 and TRBJ2-2 gives the whole variable domain DTGVSQNPRHKITKRGQNVTFRCDPISEHNRLYWYRQTLGQGPEFLTYFQNEAQLEKSRLLSDRFSAERPKGSFSTLEIQRTEQGDSAMYLCASSQRSLNTGELFFGEGSRLTVL.

The rearrangement joins TRBV5-4 to TRBJ2-4, with D possibly matching TRBD2 (6 bases). The CDR3 length is 16 residues. Looked up from germline, CDR1 is SGHNT and CDR2 is YYREEE (reference sequence). The V end lost 5 bases, the J end lost 0 bases, and 15 bases lay between the germline ends. CDR3 loop: CASSIRGTLAKNIQYF. CDR3 sequence (DNA): TGTGCCAGCAGTATACGGGGGACCCTAGCCAAAAACATTCAGTACTTC.

This clonotype was recorded once. The gene calls are TRBV20-1 and TRBJ2-7; 10 bases agree with TRBD2. The DNA end lines up better with TRBJ2-1; the J call may be wrong. Per germline, CDR1 DFQATT and CDR2 SNEGSKA (reference sequence). The CDR3 runs 14 residues. The CDR3 spells CSATSGRGDNEQFF. DNA for the CDR3: TGCAGTGCTACTAGCGGGAGAGGGGACAATGAGCAGTTCTTC.

This clonotype was found a few times. CDR3 nucleotide sequence: TGCAGTGCTTATAAAGCCGGGACAGACTACAATGAGCAGTTCTTC. It is translated as CSAYKAGTDYNEQFF. The rearrangement uses TRBV20-1 and TRBJ2-1; TRBD1 aligns across 7 bases. Germline assignment: CDR1 DFQATT and CDR2 SNEGSKA (reference sequence). The CDR3 has 15 residues. The V segment lost 5 bases and the J segment 3 bases; nucleotides outside the gene matches: 10.

This clonotype was counted at least ten times. Here the CDR3 reads CASSPQGLSYEQYF. The CDR3 DNA reads TGTGCCAGCAGTCCCCAGGGGCTCTCCTACGAGCAGTACTTC. The chain links TRBV12-3 or TRBV12-4 to TRBJ2-7, with a possible D match to TRBD1 (6 bases). The CDR3 has 14 amino acids. The V end was cut by 5 bases, the J end by 0 bases, with 11 bases between.

V usage is TRBV27 and J usage is TRBJ2-5, with 8 bases identical to TRBD1. With the DNA end fitting TRBJ2-7 better, the J assignment may be wrong. CDR3 length: 13 amino acids. Germline V gene sequence: CDR1 MNHEY, CDR2 SMNVEV (reference sequence). The CDR3 DNA reads as TGTGCCAGCAGTTTAGGCAGGGGGCTCGAGCAGTACTTC. Protein sequence: CASSLGRGLEQYF.